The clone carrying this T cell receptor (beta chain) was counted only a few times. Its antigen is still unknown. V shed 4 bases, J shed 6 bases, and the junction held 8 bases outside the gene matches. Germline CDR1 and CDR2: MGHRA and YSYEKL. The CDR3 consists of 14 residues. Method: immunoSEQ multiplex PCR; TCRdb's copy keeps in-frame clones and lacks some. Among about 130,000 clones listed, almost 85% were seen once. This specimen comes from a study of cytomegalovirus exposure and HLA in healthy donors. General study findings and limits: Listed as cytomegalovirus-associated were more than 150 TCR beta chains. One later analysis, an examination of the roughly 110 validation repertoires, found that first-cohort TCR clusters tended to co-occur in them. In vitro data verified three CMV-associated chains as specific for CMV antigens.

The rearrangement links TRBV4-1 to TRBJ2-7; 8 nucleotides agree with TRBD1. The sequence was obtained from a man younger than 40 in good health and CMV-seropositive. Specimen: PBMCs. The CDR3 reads CASSPGTGLGEQYF. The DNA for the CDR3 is TGCGCCAGCAGCCCCGGGACAGGCTTGGGCGAGCAGTACTTC.